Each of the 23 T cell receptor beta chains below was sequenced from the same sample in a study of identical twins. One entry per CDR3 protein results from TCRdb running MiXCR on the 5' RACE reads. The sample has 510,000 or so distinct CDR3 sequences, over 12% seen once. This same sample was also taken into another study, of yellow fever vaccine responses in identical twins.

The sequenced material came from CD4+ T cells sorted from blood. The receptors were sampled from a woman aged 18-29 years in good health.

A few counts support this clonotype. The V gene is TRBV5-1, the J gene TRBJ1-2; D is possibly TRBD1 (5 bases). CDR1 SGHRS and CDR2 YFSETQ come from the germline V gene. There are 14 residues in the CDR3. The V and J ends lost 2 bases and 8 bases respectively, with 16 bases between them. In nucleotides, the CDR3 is TGCGCCAGCAGCTTCACCGGGGACTGGTGGGGCTACACCTTC. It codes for CASSFTGDWWGYTF.

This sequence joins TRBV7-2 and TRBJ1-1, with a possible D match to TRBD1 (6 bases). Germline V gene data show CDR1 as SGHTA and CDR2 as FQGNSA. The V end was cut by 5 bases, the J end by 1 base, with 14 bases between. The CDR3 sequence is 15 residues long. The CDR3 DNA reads TGTGCCAGCAGCCGGCAACCGACAGGGAACACTGAAGCTTTCTTT. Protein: CASSRQPTGNTEAFF.

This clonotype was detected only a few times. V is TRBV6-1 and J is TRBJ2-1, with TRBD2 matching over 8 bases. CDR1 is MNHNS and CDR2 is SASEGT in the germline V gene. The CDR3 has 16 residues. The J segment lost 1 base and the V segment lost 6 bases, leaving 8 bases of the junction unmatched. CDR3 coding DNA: TGTGCCAGCAGCTCCCCGCAGCGGGGGTCCTACAATGAGCAGTTCTTC. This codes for CASSSPQRGSYNEQFF.

The CDR3 reads CASSRRTSGVTDTQYF. The CDR3 bases are TGTGCCAGCAGCAGGAGGACTAGCGGGGTCACAGATACGCAGTATTTT. V gene TRBV3-1 combines with J gene TRBJ2-3, with TRBD2 matching over 12 bases. V shed 5 bases and J 2 bases; nucleotides not matched to a gene: 5. The germline V gene has CDR1 LGHDT and CDR2 YNNKEL (reference sequence). This CDR3 is 16 amino acids long.

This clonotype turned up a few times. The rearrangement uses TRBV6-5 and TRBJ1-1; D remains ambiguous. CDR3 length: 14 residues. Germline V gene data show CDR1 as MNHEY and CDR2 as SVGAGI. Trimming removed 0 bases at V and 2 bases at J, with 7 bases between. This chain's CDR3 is CASSYSKGNTEAFF. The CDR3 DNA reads TGTGCCAGCAGTTACTCGAAGGGAAACACTGAAGCTTTCTTT.

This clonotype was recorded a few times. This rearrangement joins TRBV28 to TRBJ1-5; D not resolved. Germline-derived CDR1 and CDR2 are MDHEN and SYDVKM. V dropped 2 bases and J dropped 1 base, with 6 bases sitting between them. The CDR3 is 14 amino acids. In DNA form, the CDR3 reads TGTGCCAGCAGTTTAATTCAGAGCAATCAGCCCCAGCATTTT. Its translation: CASSLIQSNQPQHF.

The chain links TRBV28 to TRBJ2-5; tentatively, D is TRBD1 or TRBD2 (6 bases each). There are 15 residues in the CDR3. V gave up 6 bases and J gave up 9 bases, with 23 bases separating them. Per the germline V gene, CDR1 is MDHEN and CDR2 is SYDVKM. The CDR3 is CASRARWSARGPQYF. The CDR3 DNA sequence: TGTGCCAGCAGAGCGAGGTGGTCTGCCCGGGGGCCCCAGTACTTC.

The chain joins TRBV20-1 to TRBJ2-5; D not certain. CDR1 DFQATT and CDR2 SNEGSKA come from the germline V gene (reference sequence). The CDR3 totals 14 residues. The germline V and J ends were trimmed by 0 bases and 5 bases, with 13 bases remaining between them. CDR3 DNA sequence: TGCAGTGCTAGAGATACCCCCCCGAGGGAGACCCAGTACTTC. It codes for CSARDTPPRETQYF.

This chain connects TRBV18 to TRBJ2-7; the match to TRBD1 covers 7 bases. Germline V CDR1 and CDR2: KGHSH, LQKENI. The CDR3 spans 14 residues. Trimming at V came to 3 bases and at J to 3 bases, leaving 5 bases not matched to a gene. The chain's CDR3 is CASSPTTGLYEQYV. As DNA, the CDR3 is TGTGCCAGCTCACCGACGACAGGGCTCTACGAGCAGTACGTC.

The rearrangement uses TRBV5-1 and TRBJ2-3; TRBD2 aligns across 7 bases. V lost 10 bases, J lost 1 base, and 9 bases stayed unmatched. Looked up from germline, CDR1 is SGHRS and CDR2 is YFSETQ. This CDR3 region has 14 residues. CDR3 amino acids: CASQGAGGTDTQYF. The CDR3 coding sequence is TGCGCCTCCCAAGGGGCGGGGGGCACAGATACGCAGTATTTT.

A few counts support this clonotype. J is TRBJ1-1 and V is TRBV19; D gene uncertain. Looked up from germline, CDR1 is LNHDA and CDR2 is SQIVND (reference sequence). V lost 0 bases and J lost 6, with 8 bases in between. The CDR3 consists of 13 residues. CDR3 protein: CASSIDFAAEAFF. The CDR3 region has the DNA TGTGCCAGTAGTATAGATTTTGCGGCTGAAGCTTTCTTT.

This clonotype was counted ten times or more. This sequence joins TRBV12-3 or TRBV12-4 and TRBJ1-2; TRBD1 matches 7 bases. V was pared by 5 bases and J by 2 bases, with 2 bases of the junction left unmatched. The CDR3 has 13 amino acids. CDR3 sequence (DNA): TGTGCCAGCAGTGTGGGACAGAACTATGGCTACACCTTC. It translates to CASSVGQNYGYTF.

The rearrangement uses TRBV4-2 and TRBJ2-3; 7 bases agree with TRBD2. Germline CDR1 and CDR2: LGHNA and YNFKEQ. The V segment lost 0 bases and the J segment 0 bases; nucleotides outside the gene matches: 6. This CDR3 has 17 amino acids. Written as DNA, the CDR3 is TGTGCCAGCAGCCAAGAAGCTAGCGGACAAAGCACAGATACGCAGTATTTT. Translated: CASSQEASGQSTDTQYF.

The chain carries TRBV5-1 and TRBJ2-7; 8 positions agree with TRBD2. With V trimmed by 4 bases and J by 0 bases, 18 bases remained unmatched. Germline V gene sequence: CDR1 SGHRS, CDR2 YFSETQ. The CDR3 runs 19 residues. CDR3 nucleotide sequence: TGCGCCAGCAGCAGGGGCTTAGCGGGAACCGTGGTCCTCTCCTACGAGCAGTACTTC. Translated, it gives CASSRGLAGTVVLSYEQYF.

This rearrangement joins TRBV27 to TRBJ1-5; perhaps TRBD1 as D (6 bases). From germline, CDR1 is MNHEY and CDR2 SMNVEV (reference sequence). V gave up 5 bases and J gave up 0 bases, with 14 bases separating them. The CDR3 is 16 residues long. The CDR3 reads CASSPRGQISNQPQHF. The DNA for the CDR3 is TGTGCCAGCAGTCCCCGCGGACAGATTAGCAATCAGCCCCAGCATTTT.

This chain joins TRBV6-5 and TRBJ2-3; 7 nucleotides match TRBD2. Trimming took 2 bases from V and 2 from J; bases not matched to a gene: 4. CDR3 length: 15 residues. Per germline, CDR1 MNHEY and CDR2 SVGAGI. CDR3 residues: CASSYQGLSTDTQYF. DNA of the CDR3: TGTGCCAGCAGTTACCAGGGACTATCCACAGATACGCAGTATTTT.

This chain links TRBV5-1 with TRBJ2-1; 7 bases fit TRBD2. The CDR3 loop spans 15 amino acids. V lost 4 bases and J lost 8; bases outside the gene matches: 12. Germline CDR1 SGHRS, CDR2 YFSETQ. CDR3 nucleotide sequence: TGCGCCAGCAGCGAACTAGGCGGGAGTAGGTATGAGCAGTTCTTC. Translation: CASSELGGSRYEQFF.

CDR3 sequence reads: CASSLRGAGSTGELFF. The CDR3 DNA reads as TGTGCCAGCAGCTTAAGGGGTGCGGGATCAACCGGGGAGCTGTTTTTT. The rearrangement joins TRBV11-3 to TRBJ2-2; D might be TRBD2 (6 bases). The V and J ends lost 2 bases and 5 bases respectively, with 15 bases between them. CDR1 and CDR2 from the germline V gene are SGHNT and YENEEA. This CDR3 contains 16 residues.

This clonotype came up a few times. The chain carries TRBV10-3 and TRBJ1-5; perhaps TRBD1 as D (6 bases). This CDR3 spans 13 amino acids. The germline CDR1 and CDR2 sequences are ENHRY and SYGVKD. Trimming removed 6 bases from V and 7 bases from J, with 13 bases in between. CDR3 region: CAIRGGAGQPQHF. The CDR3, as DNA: TGTGCCATCAGAGGGGGGGCCGGGCAGCCCCAGCATTTT.

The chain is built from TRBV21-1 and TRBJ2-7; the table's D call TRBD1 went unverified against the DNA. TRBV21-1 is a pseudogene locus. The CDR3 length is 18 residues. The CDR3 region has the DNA TGTGCCAGCAGCAAAGAGGGGGGGAATGGGTTACGGAGGGACGAGCAGTACTTC. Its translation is CASSKEGGNGLRRDEQYF.

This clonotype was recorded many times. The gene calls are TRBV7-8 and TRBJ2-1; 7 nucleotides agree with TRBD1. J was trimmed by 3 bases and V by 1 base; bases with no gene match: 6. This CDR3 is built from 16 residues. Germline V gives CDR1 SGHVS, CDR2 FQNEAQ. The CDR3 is CASSLGGQLNYNEQFF. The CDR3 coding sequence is TGTGCCAGCAGCTTAGGGGGACAGCTGAACTACAATGAGCAGTTCTTC.

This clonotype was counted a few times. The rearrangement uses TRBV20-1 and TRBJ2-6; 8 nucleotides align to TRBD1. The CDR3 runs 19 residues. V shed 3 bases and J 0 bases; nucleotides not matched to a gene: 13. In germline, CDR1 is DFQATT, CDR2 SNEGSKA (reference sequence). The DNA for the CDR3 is TGCAGTGCTAGCGGGGTCGCGGGACAGGAGAGCTCTGGGGCCAACGTCCTGACTTTC. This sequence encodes CSASGVAGQESSGANVLTF.

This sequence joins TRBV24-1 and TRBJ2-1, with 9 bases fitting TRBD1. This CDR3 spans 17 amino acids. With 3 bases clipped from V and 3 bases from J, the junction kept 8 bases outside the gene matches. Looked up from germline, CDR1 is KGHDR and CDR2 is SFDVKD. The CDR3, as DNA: TGTGCCACCAGTGATGCCGGGACAGGGTATATCTACAATGAGCAGTTCTTC. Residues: CATSDAGTGYIYNEQFF.